The 10 T cell receptor beta chains below all came from one sample that was sequenced in a study of blood T cell repertoires in COVID-19. The assay was immunoSEQ multiplex PCR, and TCRdb's table has in-frame clones only and misses some. The data hold approximately 160,000 clones, with 84% observed a single time. The sequenced sample consisted of PBMCs or T cells enriched from blood (not recorded which). The source is a woman between 45 and 65 years old who had recovered from COVID-19.

The V and J genes are TRBV6-5 and TRBJ2-2, with D tentatively TRBD2 (6 bases). Germline V gene lookup returns CDR1 MNHEY and CDR2 SVGAGI. The CDR3 sequence is 13 residues long. The V and J ends lost 11 bases and 6 bases respectively, with 16 bases between them. DNA of the CDR3: TGTGCCCTGCGGGGCCTAAGGGCCGGGGAGCTGTTTTTT. It specifies CALRGLRAGELFF.

This clone was seen just once. V and J are TRBV6-5 and TRBJ2-5; D remains ambiguous. Germline loops: CDR1 MNHEY, CDR2 SVGAGI. The CDR3 is 12 amino acids. Trimming removed 7 bases at V and 5 bases at J, with 11 bases between. This chain's CDR3 is CASTTGGETQYF. The CDR3 nucleotides are TGTGCCAGCACTACGGGTGGTGAGACCCAGTACTTC.

The chain carries TRBV7-3 and TRBJ1-1; D might be TRBD1 (6 bases). The ends were cut back, 5 bases at V and 2 bases at J, with 18 bases in the middle. CDR3 size: 16 residues. The germline V gene has CDR1 SGHTA and CDR2 FQGTGA. CDR3 sequence (DNA): TGTGCCAGCAGCGAAAGTCCGACAGGAGCCAACACTGAAGCTTTCTTT. Its translation: CASSESPTGANTEAFF.

The chain links TRBV5-1 to TRBJ2-1, with D tentatively TRBD2 (5 bases). Trimming cost V 7 bases and J 8 bases, with 13 bases left between them. The CDR3 has 12 residues. From germline, CDR1 is SGHRS and CDR2 YFSETQ. The DNA for the CDR3 is TGCGCCAGCCGTCCTAGCTTATATGAGCAGTTCTTC. This translates into CASRPSLYEQFF.

The chain links TRBV2 to TRBJ2-2, with 7 nucleotides matching TRBD1. CDR1 is SNHLY, CDR2 FYNNEI, per germline. J was trimmed by 3 bases and V by 8 bases; bases with no gene match: 3. This CDR3 is built from 13 residues. The CDR3 bases are TGTGCCAGCTACAGGGGTGACACCGGGGAGCTGTTTTTT. As protein: CASYRGDTGELFF.

This CDR3 reads CASSLGSANYGYTF. The CDR3 nucleotides are TGTGCCAGCAGCTTGGGGAGTGCTAACTATGGCTACACCTTC. The chain links TRBV7-2 to TRBJ1-2; D is ambiguous. This CDR3 is 14 amino acids long. The V and J ends lost 3 bases and 0 bases respectively, with 8 bases between them. Germline assignment: CDR1 SGHTA and CDR2 FQGNSA.

The chain employs TRBV5-1 and TRBJ1-4; D not certain. The V gene lost 1 base and the J gene lost 0 bases, with 10 bases spanning the gap. The CDR3 spans 16 residues. CDR1 and CDR2 from the germline V gene are SGHRS and YFSETQ. The CDR3 protein is CASSLWQPATNEKLFF. The CDR3 DNA is TGCGCCAGCAGCTTGTGGCAACCAGCAACTAATGAAAAACTGTTTTTT.

The CDR3 is CASSLAPGGEKLFF. The CDR3 nucleotides read TGTGCCAGCAGCTTAGCTCCAGGAGGTGAAAAACTGTTTTTT. J is TRBJ1-4 and V is TRBV7-2; no clear D. The germline V gene encodes CDR1 SGHTA and CDR2 FQGNSA. V shed 0 bases and J shed 7 bases, with 9 bases lying between them. This CDR3 is 14 amino acids long.

V usage is TRBV19 and J usage is TRBJ1-1; TRBD1 is a possible D gene (5 bases). The CDR3 sequence is 14 residues long. The germline gives CDR1 LNHDA, CDR2 SQIVND (reference sequence). Trimming took off 5 bases at V and 4 bases at J, with 14 bases between the two ends. The DNA for the CDR3 is TGTGCCAGTAGTGCGCAAGCGGGGGGCACTGAAGCTTTCTTT. Translated, it gives CASSAQAGGTEAFF. Based on the CDR3 plus reference TRBV19 and TRBJ1-1, the full variable domain is DGGITQSPKYLFRKEGQNVTLSCEQNLNHDAMYWYRQDPGQGLRLIYYSQIVNDFQKGDIAEGYSVSREKKESFPLTVTSAQKNPTAFYLCASSAQAGGTEAFFGQGTRLTVV.

The CDR3 DNA sequence: TGTGCCAGCAGTCTGACAGGGATGGCCTCTTACGAGCAGTACTTC. This codes for CASSLTGMASYEQYF. V usage is TRBV6-5 and J usage is TRBJ2-7, with TRBD1 identical over 7 bases. V was pared by 5 bases and J by 4 bases, with 11 bases of the junction left unmatched. This CDR3 has 15 residues. Germline V gives CDR1 MNHEY, CDR2 SVGAGI.